This T cell receptor beta chain emerged from a study of shared clonotypes between healthy human individuals. In the study overall: Per-donor plates numbered three CD4 naive, three CD4 memory, two CD8 naive and one CD8 memory. Findings of the study overall: Rarefaction exposed incomplete sorted-subset sequencing despite large depth. The generation probabilities recorded for non-shared clonotypes fell below those of clonotypes shared by all four donors.

Germline V gene lookup returns CDR1 SGHAT and CDR2 FQNNGV. The CDR3 covers 15 residues. The V segment lost 4 bases and the J segment 5 bases; nucleotides outside the gene matches: 7. The sorted-subset replicate PCRs were given around 0.2 ug DNA, which is 27,000 or so T cell genomes. Using immunoSEQ multiplex PCR, the repertoire was profiled, and TCRdb retains in-frame clones only, with some absent. The sample has millions of clones, about 95% seen once; the top ten hold 0.85% to 1.2%. CD8 cells classed as naive were CD45RO-negative and positively selected for CCR7, excluding terminally differentiated effector memory CD45RA+ cells. Comments on this clone: Its antigen is unidentified.

This chain joins TRBV11-2 and TRBJ2-2; 7 bases are shared with TRBD2. Sequenced input: naive CD8+ T cells sorted from blood. This TCR derives from a man in his late teens or twenties in good health. The CDR3 loop reads CASSSVLRGTGELFF. CDR3 sequence (DNA): TGTGCCAGCAGCTCCGTCCTGCGGGGGACCGGGGAGCTGTTTTTT. Looking up the rest from reference TRBV11-2 and TRBJ2-2 gives the full variable domain: EAGVAQSPRYKIIEKRQSVAFWCNPISGHATLYWYQQILGQGPKLLIQFQNNGVVDDSQLPKDRFSAERLKGVDSTLKIQPAKLEDSAVYLCASSSVLRGTGELFFGEGSRLTVL.